A selection of T cell receptor beta chains follows, all from one sample in a study of response to subunit inactivated influenza vaccine. TCRdb analysed the RT-PCR reads with MiXCR anew, one entry per CDR3 protein. The sample holds 500,000 to 550,000 distinct CDR3 sequences; approximately 20% are singletons and the top ten take around 2.8%. The same sample was also studied in work on T cells expressing NK-cell markers.

Sample: CD4+ T cells sorted from PBMCs, taken roughly 13 days after vaccination. These receptors were collected from a man aged 50-59 years who received an inactivated influenza vaccine. Each CDR3 is given with its conserved first and last residue. Fields, in order: CDR3 protein, CDR3 DNA, J gene, V gene, clone size, D gene. D genes are given only for firm matches. The listing skips clone size in some rows; elsewhere it reads once, few, many or a size class.

CASSPNGQGYIQYF	TGTGCCAGCAGTCCCAACGGACAGGGTTACATTCAGTACTTC	TRBJ2-4	TRBV27	.	TRBD1
CASSYSTSGRESTDTQYF	TGTGCCAGCAGTTACTCGACTAGCGGGAGGGAAAGCACAGATACGCAGTATTTT	TRBJ2-3	TRBV6-2/TRBV6-3	few	TRBD2
CASRASGGLRQETQYF	TGCGCCAGCAGGGCCTCGGGGGGCCTTCGCCAAGAGACCCAGTACTTC	TRBJ2-5	TRBV5-1	few	.
CASSPAGTLYEQYF	TGTGCCAGCAGCCCTGCCGGGACACTATACGAGCAGTACTTC	TRBJ2-7	TRBV5-6	.	.
CASSRDRVHEQYF	TGTGCCAGCAGCCGGGACAGGGTTCACGAGCAGTACTTC	TRBJ2-7	TRBV3-1	.	TRBD1
CASSQDQPGSGTEAFF	TGCGCCAGCAGCCAAGATCAGCCAGGGTCTGGCACTGAAGCTTTCTTT	TRBJ1-1	TRBV4-3	few	.
CASSLRTDPSPLHF	TGTGCCAGCAGCTTAAGGACAGACCCTTCACCCCTCCACTTT	TRBJ1-6	TRBV7-9	few	.
CASSSRRERSYEQYF	TGTGCCAGCAGCTCACGTAGGGAGCGGTCCTACGAGCAGTACTTC	TRBJ2-7	TRBV7-2	.	.
CASSQPDRESDGYTF	TGCGCCAGCAGCCAACCGGACAGGGAAAGCGATGGCTACACCTTC	TRBJ1-2	TRBV4-3	.	TRBD1
CASSPDPYNEQFF	TGTGCCAGCAGCCCTGATCCTTACAATGAGCAGTTCTTC	TRBJ2-1	TRBV7-2	many	.
CAISQGQGINYEQYF	TGTGCCATCAGCCAAGGACAGGGTATAAACTACGAGCAGTACTTC	TRBJ2-7	TRBV10-3	few	TRBD1
CASSLNSGIFEQYF	TGTGCCAGCAGTTTGAATAGCGGGATTTTCGAGCAGTACTTC	TRBJ2-7	TRBV28	.	TRBD2
CSARRSNPTETQYF	TGCAGTGCTAGAAGGAGCAATCCGACTGAGACGCAGTATTTT	TRBJ2-3	TRBV20-1	.	.
CASSHSGGAFYNEQFF	TGCGCCAGCAGCCATAGCGGGGGGGCCTTTTACAATGAGCAGTTCTTC	TRBJ2-1	TRBV4-3	few	TRBD2
CASSLVTPREKLFF	TGTGCCAGCAGTTTGGTCACCCCGAGGGAAAAACTGTTTTTT	TRBJ1-4	TRBV28	few	.
CASSLEASVLRETQYF	TGTGCCAGCAGCTTAGAGGCGAGCGTTTTGAGAGAGACCCAGTACTTC	TRBJ2-5	TRBV7-6	few	.
CASRPASTTGELFF	TGTGCCAGCAGGCCGGCCTCTACCACCGGGGAGCTGTTTTTT	TRBJ2-2	TRBV6-2/TRBV6-3	once	.
CASSLVQGKAGELFF	TGTGCCAGCAGCTTAGTACAGGGCAAAGCCGGGGAGCTGTTTTTT	TRBJ2-2	TRBV7-2	few	.
CASSYVQGQDSGANVLTF	TGTGCCAGCAGTTACGTCCAGGGGCAGGATTCTGGGGCCAACGTCCTGACTTTC	TRBJ2-6	TRBV6-2/TRBV6-3	.	.
CASSSIGLAGGTNTGELFF	TGTGCCAGCAGCTCGATCGGACTAGCGGGAGGGACGAACACCGGGGAGCTGTTTTTT	TRBJ2-2	TRBV11-2	.	TRBD2
CATSDPGPRSYNEQFF	TGTGCCACCAGTGATCCCGGACCCCGCTCCTACAATGAGCAGTTCTTC	TRBJ2-1	TRBV24-1	few	.
CASSPGDGSTGELFF	TGCGCCAGCAGCCCAGGGGATGGATCCACCGGGGAGCTGTTTTTT	TRBJ2-2	TRBV5-1	few	.
CCARGASGDTDTQYF	TGCTGTGCTAGAGGAGCTAGCGGGGACACAGATACGCAGTATTTT	TRBJ2-3	TRBV20-1	.	TRBD2
CASKRGASGRKIRYNEQFF	TGTGCCAGCAAGCGCGGGGCTAGCGGGAGGAAAATCAGGTACAATGAGCAGTTCTTC	TRBJ2-1	TRBV3-1	.	TRBD2
CSARGGRYTGELFF	TGCAGTGCCCGGGGGGGCCGGTACACCGGGGAGCTGTTTTTT	TRBJ2-2	TRBV20-1	.	TRBD2
CASRVLTPGYGYTF	TGTGCCAGCAGAGTACTGACGCCGGGCTATGGCTACACCTTC	TRBJ1-2	TRBV2	many	.
CASSLFRGNTDTQYF	TGTGCCAGCAGCTTGTTCAGGGGTAACACAGATACGCAGTATTTT	TRBJ2-3	TRBV5-5	.	.
CASSPSPTGLNQPQHF	TGTGCCAGCAGTCCCTCCCCGACAGGGCTCAATCAGCCCCAGCATTTT	TRBJ1-5	TRBV6-2/TRBV6-3	.	TRBD1
CASSIGAEYEQYF	TGTGCCAGTAGTATCGGAGCCGAATACGAGCAGTACTTC	TRBJ2-7	TRBV19	.	.
CRTRRGTCEQYF	TGTCGTACGAGGAGGGGAACCTGCGAGCAGTACTTC	TRBJ2-7	TRBV29-1	.	.
CSAPSRDRGETQYF	TGCAGCGCCCCCTCGCGGGATCGAGGAGAGACCCAGTACTTC	TRBJ2-5	TRBV29-1	few	.
CASSLFGNLQETQYF	TGTGCCAGCAGCTTATTTGGGAATCTACAAGAGACCCAGTACTTC	TRBJ2-5	TRBV7-9	.	.
CASSHRAGRLNTEAFF	TGCGCCAGCAGCCACCGAGCGGGCAGGTTGAACACTGAAGCTTTCTTT	TRBJ1-1	TRBV4-1	few	.
CSVEDPIMRGYTF	TGCAGCGTTGAAGATCCCATCATGAGGGGCTACACCTTC	TRBJ1-2	TRBV29-1	few	.
CSAARQGRRSNQPQHF	TGCAGTGCTGCCCGACAGGGGCGTCGGAGCAATCAGCCCCAGCATTTT	TRBJ1-5	TRBV20-1	.	TRBD1
CAISGSGRAYNEQFF	TGTGCCATCAGTGGGAGCGGGAGGGCTTACAATGAGCAGTTCTTC	TRBJ2-1	TRBV10-3	.	TRBD2
CASSLALGGGNEKLFF	TGTGCCAGCAGCTTAGCGCTGGGGGGGGGAAATGAAAAACTGTTTTTT	TRBJ1-4	TRBV7-9	.	.